This entry lists 27 T cell receptor beta chains sequenced from one sample in a study of blood T cell repertoires in COVID-19. The table came from immunoSEQ multiplex PCR; TCRdb's copy has only in-frame clones and leaves some out. The sample has about 390,000 clones; approximately 89% are singletons. Material for sequencing was peripheral blood. All receptors come from a woman in her sixties with COVID-19, enrolled during active disease.

With regard to this clone: Different DNA sequences within this sample yield the same CDR3. The genes are TRBV9 and TRBJ1-1; D is uncertain. The V gene lost 1 base and the J gene lost 1 base, with 8 bases spanning the gap. This CDR3 has 14 amino acids. CDR1 SGDLS and CDR2 YYNGEE come from the germline V gene. The CDR3 reads CASSVLAENTEAFF. CDR3 nucleotides: TGTGCCAGCAGCGTATTGGCAGAGAACACTGAAGCTTTCTTT.

The V and J genes are TRBV5-5 and TRBJ2-7; D remains unclear. The CDR3 loop spans 13 amino acids. V lost 1 base, J lost 4 bases, and 9 bases lay in between. Germline V gene lookup returns CDR1 SGHKS and CDR2 YYEKEE (reference sequence). The CDR3: CASSLFFRYEQYF. The CDR3, as DNA: TGTGCCAGCAGCTTGTTCTTCCGTTACGAGCAGTACTTC.

For the CDR3, the DNA is TGTGCCAGTAGTACACTCTCGGGACTGATCTCTGGAAACACCATATATTTT. Its translation: CASSTLSGLISGNTIYF. This rearrangement joins TRBV19 to TRBJ1-3; the D gene is possibly TRBD1 (5 bases). This CDR3 has 17 residues. Between the trimmed V and J ends, which lost 4 bases and 0 bases, there was a span of 16 bases. The V gene's germline CDR1 is LNHDA and CDR2 SQIVND (reference sequence). Full variable domain (missing parts from reference TRBV19 and TRBJ1-3): DGGITQSPKYLFRKEGQNVTLSCEQNLNHDAMYWYRQDPGQGLRLIYYSQIVNDFQKGDIAEGYSVSREKKESFPLTVTSAQKNPTAFYLCASSTLSGLISGNTIYFGEGSWLTVV.

The V call is TRBV5-1, the J call TRBJ2-1; 13 bases match TRBD2. Germline V gene lookup returns CDR1 SGHRS and CDR2 YFSETQ. Trimming at V came to 4 bases and at J to 8 bases, leaving 6 bases not matched to a gene. The CDR3 runs 15 residues. Here the CDR3 DNA reads TGCGCCAGCAGCCAGACTAGCGGGGGGCCCCATGAGCAGTTCTTC. It yields the protein CASSQTSGGPHEQFF.

The chain uses TRBV5-1 and TRBJ2-5, with 12 bases lining up with TRBD2. Germline CDR1 SGHRS, CDR2 YFSETQ. Germline trimming cut 4 bases from V and 3 bases from J; bases unmatched to any gene: 13. CDR3 size: 18 residues. Here the CDR3 DNA reads TGCGCCAGCAGCCGCGGGCTGACTAGCGGGGGAGACGAAGAGACCCAGTACTTC. Residues: CASSRGLTSGGDEETQYF.

The chain combines TRBV7-9 with TRBJ2-2; unclear D gene. The CDR3 runs to 12 residues. CDR1 and CDR2 from the germline V gene are SEHNR and FQNEAQ (reference sequence). V was shortened by 3 bases and J by 5 bases, with 4 bases between the two germline ends. CDR3 coding DNA: TGTGCCAGCAGCTTGGAGACCGGGGAGCTGTTTTTT. Its translation: CASSLETGELFF.

This sequence joins TRBV3-1 (or the pseudogene TRBV3-2) and TRBJ2-1; D is perhaps TRBD2 (6 bases). V lost 6 bases to trimming and J lost 7 bases, with 10 bases between them. This CDR3 is 12 amino acids long. Germline V lookup: CDR1 LGHDT, CDR2 YNNKEL (reference sequence). CDR3 in amino acids: CASRLRENEQFF. CDR3 sequence (DNA): TGTGCCAGCAGGCTCCGGGAGAATGAGCAGTTCTTC.

The chain links TRBV2 to TRBJ2-7, with 11 bases matching TRBD2. Germline-derived CDR1 and CDR2 are SNHLY and FYNNEI. CDR3 length: 14 residues. Trimming cost V 7 bases and J 5 bases; bases outside gene matches: 7. In DNA form, the CDR3 reads TGTGCCAGCACCGCCCTAGCGGGGGGCAACGAGCAGTACTTC. Protein product: CASTALAGGNEQYF.

The CDR3 here is CASSVGGTGRGEQFF. The CDR3 DNA follows: TGTGCCAGCAGCGTAGGGGGGACAGGGCGGGGTGAGCAGTTCTTC. The chain joins TRBV9 to TRBJ2-1, with 9 bases matching TRBD1. V lost 0 bases and J lost 9; bases outside the gene matches: 7. Germline loops: CDR1 SGDLS, CDR2 YYNGEE. This CDR3 is built from 15 residues. Full variable domain (outside the CDR3, taken from reference TRBV9 and TRBJ2-1): DSGVTQTPKHLITATGQRVTLRCSPRSGDLSVYWYQQSLDQGLQFLIQYYNGEERAKGNILERFSAQQFPDLHSELNLSSLELGDSALYFCASSVGGTGRGEQFFGPGTRLTVL.

The chain uses TRBV19 and TRBJ2-3; 12 bases line up with TRBD2. CDR1 is LNHDA and CDR2 is SQIVND in the germline V gene (reference sequence). The junction had 3 bases not matched to a gene; V was cut back by 5 bases and J by 0 bases. The CDR3 extends over 16 amino acids. In nucleotides, the CDR3 is TGTGCCAGTAGTCACACTAGCGGGGGGAGCACAGATACGCAGTATTTT. The encoded protein is CASSHTSGGSTDTQYF. The full variable domain, completed using reference TRBV19 and TRBJ2-3, is DGGITQSPKYLFRKEGQNVTLSCEQNLNHDAMYWYRQDPGQGLRLIYYSQIVNDFQKGDIAEGYSVSREKKESFPLTVTSAQKNPTAFYLCASSHTSGGSTDTQYFGPGTRLTVL.

The chain links TRBV11-2 to TRBJ2-7; unclear D gene. V gave up 1 base and J gave up 0 bases, with 10 bases separating them. Germline assignment: CDR1 SGHAT and CDR2 FQNNGV. The length of the CDR3 is 15 residues. In DNA, the CDR3 is TGTGCCAGCAGCTTAGGGCCGGCTAGCTCCTACGAGCAGTACTTC. It specifies CASSLGPASSYEQYF.

V is TRBV5-1 and J is TRBJ1-4; 11 bases fit TRBD1. The V segment lost 5 bases and the J segment 8 bases; nucleotides outside the gene matches: 11. This CDR3 comprises 16 residues. In germline, CDR1 is SGHRS, CDR2 YFSETQ. For the CDR3, the DNA is TGCGCCAGCAGGTTGACGACGGGGACAGGGGGAGAAAAACTGTTTTTT. Protein product: CASRLTTGTGGEKLFF.

The chain carries TRBV19 and TRBJ2-4, with D perhaps TRBD2 (5 bases). The germline gives CDR1 LNHDA, CDR2 SQIVND (reference sequence). The CDR3 sequence is 16 residues long. V gave up 3 bases and J gave up 2 bases, with 14 bases separating them. CDR3 nucleotide sequence: TGTGCCAGTAGTATCCGGGGAGTGCCCTCCAAAAACATTCAGTACTTC. Translated: CASSIRGVPSKNIQYF.

This chain links TRBV6-4 with TRBJ1-2; 8 bases align to TRBD1. This CDR3 contains 15 residues. V was pared by 4 bases and J by 0 bases, with 4 bases of the junction left unmatched. Germline CDR1 is MRHNA and CDR2 is SNTAGT. DNA of the CDR3: TGTGCCAGCAGTGTCAAACAGGGGGCTAACTATGGCTACACCTTC. Translating it yields CASSVKQGANYGYTF.

The V and J genes are TRBV29-1 and TRBJ1-2, with unresolved D. Germline V lookup: CDR1 SQVTM, CDR2 ANQGSEA. CDR3 size: 13 residues. The ends were cut back, 2 bases at V and 1 base at J, with 8 bases in the middle. The CDR3 reads CSVEILFNYGYTF. The CDR3 DNA reads as TGCAGCGTTGAAATACTGTTTAACTATGGCTACACCTTC.

The J gene is TRBJ2-4, the V gene TRBV7-9, with a possible D match to TRBD2 (5 bases). V shed 4 bases and J shed 0 bases, with 10 bases lying between them. The V gene's germline CDR1 is SEHNR and CDR2 FQNEAQ (reference sequence). CDR3 length equals 15 residues. CDR3 nucleotides: TGTGCCAGCAGCTCGGACTCTATAGCCAAAAACATTCAGTACTTC. Amino acid sequence: CASSSDSIAKNIQYF.

The chain carries TRBV7-3 and TRBJ1-6; TRBD1 matches at 9 bases. The CDR3 is 15 residues long. With V trimmed by 5 bases and J by 8 bases, 7 bases remained unmatched. Germline CDR1 and CDR2: SGHTA and FQGTGA. In DNA form, the CDR3 reads TGTGCCAGCAGCAGTCACAGGGGGCTGGATTCACCCCTCCACTTT. It codes for CASSSHRGLDSPLHF. The full variable domain, in which reference TRBV7-3 and TRBJ1-6 provide the parts outside the CDR3, is GAGVSQTPSNKVTEKGKYVELRCDPISGHTALYWYRQSLGQGPEFLIYFQGTGAADDSGLPNDRFFAVRPEGSVSTLKIQRTERGDSAVYLCASSSHRGLDSPLHFGNGTRLTVT.

V gene TRBV28 combines with J gene TRBJ1-1; 9 nucleotides match TRBD1. V shed 6 bases and J 4 bases; nucleotides not matched to a gene: 3. The length of the CDR3 is 13 residues. The germline CDR1 and CDR2 sequences are MDHEN and SYDVKM. The CDR3 sequence: CASSRDRATEAFF. The CDR3 DNA is TGTGCCAGCAGCCGGGACAGGGCCACTGAAGCTTTCTTT.

The genes are TRBV5-1 and TRBJ1-2; weak D call: TRBD1 (5 bases). There are 18 residues in the CDR3. V gave up 2 bases and J gave up 6 bases, with 26 bases separating them. In germline, CDR1 is SGHRS, CDR2 YFSETQ. The chain's CDR3 is CASSFSSAGQPRGNGYTF. DNA of the CDR3: TGCGCCAGCAGCTTTTCGTCTGCAGGGCAACCCCGAGGAAATGGCTACACCTTC.

V gene TRBV7-3 combines with J gene TRBJ1-5; D ambiguous. Germline values: CDR1 SGHTA, CDR2 FQGTGA. Trimming removed 0 bases from V and 13 bases from J, with 13 bases in between. The CDR3 contains 13 residues. The CDR3 loop reads CASSLTRVGPQHF. The CDR3 coding sequence is TGTGCCAGCAGCTTAACGCGGGTAGGACCTCAGCATTTT.

This chain uses TRBV4-2 with TRBJ2-7; 7 bases are a match to TRBD2. The CDR3 totals 16 residues. Trimming removed 4 bases from V and 3 bases from J; junction bases left unmatched: 12. Germline lookup yields CDR1 LGHNA and CDR2 YNFKEQ. The CDR3 region is CASSPDRASGIYEQYF. The CDR3 nucleotides are TGTGCCAGCAGCCCAGATCGGGCTAGCGGTATCTACGAGCAGTACTTC.

This chain joins TRBV7-6 and TRBJ1-1, with a tentative D call TRBD1 (6 bases). The CDR3 contains 18 residues. Trimming removed 2 bases from V and 0 bases from J, with 19 bases in between. The V gene's germline CDR1 is SGHVS and CDR2 FNYEAQ. The CDR3 loop reads CASSLLGRGRGVNTEAFF. DNA for the CDR3: TGTGCCAGCAGCTTACTCGGGCGTGGCAGGGGTGTGAACACTGAAGCTTTCTTT.

The chain recombines TRBV4-2 with TRBJ2-1; TRBD1 aligns across 12 bases. CDR1 and CDR2 (germline): LGHNA, YNFKEQ. CDR3 length equals 14 residues. Trimming removed 4 bases from V and 8 bases from J; junction bases left unmatched: 3. CDR3 coding DNA: TGTGCCAGCAGCCTGGGACAGGGGGCTGATGAGCAGTTCTTC. It yields the protein CASSLGQGADEQFF.

CDR3 sequence (DNA): TGTGCCAGCAGCCCAAGGACAGGCCCCCCAAACACCATATATTTT. It is translated as CASSPRTGPPNTIYF. V gene TRBV9 combines with J gene TRBJ1-3, with 7 bases fitting TRBD1. Germline V gene sequence: CDR1 SGDLS, CDR2 YYNGEE. There are 15 residues in the CDR3. Trimming took 4 bases from V and 6 from J; bases not matched to a gene: 10.

The CDR3 protein is CASSQETGAGNSPLHF. The CDR3 nucleotides read TGTGCCAGCAGCCAAGAGACAGGGGCAGGTAATTCACCCCTCCACTTT. J is TRBJ1-6 and V is TRBV3-1 (or the pseudogene TRBV3-2); the match to TRBD1 covers 8 bases. V gave up 0 bases and J gave up 6 bases; unmatched junction bases: 4. The CDR3 is 16 residues long. Germline values: CDR1 LGHDT, CDR2 YNNKEL (reference sequence).

The chain combines TRBV4-1 with TRBJ1-4; the match to TRBD1 covers 8 bases. The germline V gene has CDR1 MGHRA and CDR2 YSYEKL. The V and J ends lost 4 bases and 7 bases, in that order; junction bases with no gene match: 8. This CDR3 has 15 amino acids. CDR3 coding DNA: TGCGCCAGCAGCCTGTCCCAGGGGGCGTTTGAAAAACTGTTTTTT. It translates to CASSLSQGAFEKLFF.

V gene TRBV7-3 combines with J gene TRBJ2-1, with 9 bases aligning to TRBD1. CDR1 is SGHTA, CDR2 FQGTGA, per germline. V shed 4 bases, J shed 0 bases, and the junction held 1 base outside the gene matches. The CDR3 length is 15 residues. The CDR3 DNA is TGTGCCAGCAGCTCGACAGGGGGCTCCTACAATGAGCAGTTCTTC. Translating gives CASSSTGGSYNEQFF.